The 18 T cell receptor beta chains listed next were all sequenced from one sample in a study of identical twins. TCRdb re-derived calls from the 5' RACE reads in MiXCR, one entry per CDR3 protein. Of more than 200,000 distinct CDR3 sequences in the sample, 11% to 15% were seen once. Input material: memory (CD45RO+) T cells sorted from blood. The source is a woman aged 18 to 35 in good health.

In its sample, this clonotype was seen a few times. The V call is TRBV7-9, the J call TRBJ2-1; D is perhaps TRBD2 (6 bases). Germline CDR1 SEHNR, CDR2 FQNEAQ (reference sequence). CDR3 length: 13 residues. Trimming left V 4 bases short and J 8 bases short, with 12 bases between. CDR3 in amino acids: CASSSGPGDEQFF. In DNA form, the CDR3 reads TGTGCCAGCAGCTCGGGTCCGGGGGATGAGCAGTTCTTC.

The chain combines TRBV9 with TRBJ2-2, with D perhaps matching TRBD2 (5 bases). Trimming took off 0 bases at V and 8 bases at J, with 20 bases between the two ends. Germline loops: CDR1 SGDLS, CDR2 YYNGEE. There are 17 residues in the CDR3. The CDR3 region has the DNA TGTGCCAGCAGCGTAGAGGGCCTAGCCCTTACCGATGGGGAGCTGTTTTTT. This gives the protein CASSVEGLALTDGELFF.

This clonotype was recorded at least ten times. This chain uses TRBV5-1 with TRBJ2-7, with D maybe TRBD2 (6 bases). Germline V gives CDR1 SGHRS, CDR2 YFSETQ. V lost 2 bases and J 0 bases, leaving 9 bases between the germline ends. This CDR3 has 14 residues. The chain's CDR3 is CASSFSGSSYEQYF. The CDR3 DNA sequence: TGCGCCAGCAGCTTCAGCGGGTCCTCCTACGAGCAGTACTTC. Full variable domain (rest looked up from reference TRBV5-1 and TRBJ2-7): KAGVTQTPRYLIKTRGQQVTLSCSPISGHRSVSWYQQTPGQGLQFLFEYFSETQRNKGNFPGRFSGRQFSNSRSEMNVSTLELGDSALYLCASSFSGSSYEQYFGPGTRLTVT.

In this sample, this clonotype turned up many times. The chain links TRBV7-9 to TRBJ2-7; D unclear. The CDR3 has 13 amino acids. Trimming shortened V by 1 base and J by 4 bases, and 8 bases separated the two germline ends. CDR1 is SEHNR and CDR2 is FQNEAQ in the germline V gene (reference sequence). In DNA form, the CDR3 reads TGTGCCAGCAGCTTAGTGACGGGTTACGAGCAGTACTTC. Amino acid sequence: CASSLVTGYEQYF.

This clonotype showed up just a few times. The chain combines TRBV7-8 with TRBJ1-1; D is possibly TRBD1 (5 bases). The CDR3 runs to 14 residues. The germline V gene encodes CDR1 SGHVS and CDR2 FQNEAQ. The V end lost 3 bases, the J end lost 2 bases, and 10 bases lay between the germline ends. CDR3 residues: CASSFLGENTEAFF. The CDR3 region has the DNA TGTGCCAGCAGCTTTCTAGGGGAAAACACTGAAGCTTTCTTT. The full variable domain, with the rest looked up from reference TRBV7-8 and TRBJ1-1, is GAGVSQSPRYKVAKRGQDVALRCDPISGHVSLFWYQQALGQGPEFLTYFQNEAQLDKSGLPSDRFFAERPEGSVSTLKIQRTQQEDSAVYLCASSFLGENTEAFFGQGTRLTVV.

CDR3 residues: CASSLSAGGDLDTQYF. In DNA form, the CDR3 reads TGTGCCAGCAGTTTGTCGGCGGGGGGGGATTTAGATACGCAGTATTTT. V and J are TRBV12-3 or TRBV12-4 and TRBJ2-3; TRBD2 aligns across 9 bases. This CDR3 contains 16 residues. V shed 3 bases, J shed 5 bases, and the junction held 9 bases outside the gene matches.

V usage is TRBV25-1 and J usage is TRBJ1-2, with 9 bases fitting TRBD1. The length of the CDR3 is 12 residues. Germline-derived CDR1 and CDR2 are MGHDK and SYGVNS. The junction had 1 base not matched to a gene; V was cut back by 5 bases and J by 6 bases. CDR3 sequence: CASSWTGDGYTF. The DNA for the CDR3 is TGTGCCAGCAGTTGGACAGGGGATGGCTACACCTTC.

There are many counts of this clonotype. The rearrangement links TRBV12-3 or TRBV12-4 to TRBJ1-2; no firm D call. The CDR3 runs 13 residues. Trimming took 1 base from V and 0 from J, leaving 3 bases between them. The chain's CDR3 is CASSLGANYGYTF. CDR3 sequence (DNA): TGTGCCAGCAGTTTAGGAGCTAACTATGGCTACACCTTC.

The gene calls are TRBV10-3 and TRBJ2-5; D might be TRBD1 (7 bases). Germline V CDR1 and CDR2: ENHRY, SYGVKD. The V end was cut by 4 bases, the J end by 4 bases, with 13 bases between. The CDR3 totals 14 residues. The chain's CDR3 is CAISAGQGGETQYF. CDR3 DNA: TGTGCCATCAGTGCGGGGCAGGGGGGAGAGACCCAGTACTTC.

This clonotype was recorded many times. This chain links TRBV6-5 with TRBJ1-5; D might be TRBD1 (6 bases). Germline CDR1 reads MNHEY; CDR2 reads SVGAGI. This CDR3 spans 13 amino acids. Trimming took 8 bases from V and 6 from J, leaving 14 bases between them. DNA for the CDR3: TGTGCCAGCCGTTGGGGGCTCGGTCAGCCCCAGCATTTT. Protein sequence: CASRWGLGQPQHF.

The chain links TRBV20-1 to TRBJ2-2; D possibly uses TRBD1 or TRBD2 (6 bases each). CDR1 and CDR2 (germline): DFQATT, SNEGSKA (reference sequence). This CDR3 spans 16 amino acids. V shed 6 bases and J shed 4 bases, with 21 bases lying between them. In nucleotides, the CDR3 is TGCAGTGCGTACCTGCCCCCGGGGGCCGGCACCGGGGAGCTGTTTTTT. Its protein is CSAYLPPGAGTGELFF.

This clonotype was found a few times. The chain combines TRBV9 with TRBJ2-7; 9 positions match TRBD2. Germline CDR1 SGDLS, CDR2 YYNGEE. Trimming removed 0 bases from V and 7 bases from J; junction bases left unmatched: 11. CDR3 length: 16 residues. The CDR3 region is CASSVEPSGALGEQYF. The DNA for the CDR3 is TGTGCCAGCAGCGTAGAGCCTAGCGGGGCATTGGGTGAGCAGTACTTC.

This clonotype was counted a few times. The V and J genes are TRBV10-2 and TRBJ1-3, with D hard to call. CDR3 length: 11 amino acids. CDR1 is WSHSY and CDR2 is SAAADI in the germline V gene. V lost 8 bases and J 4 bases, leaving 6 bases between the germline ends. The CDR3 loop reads CASQRGNTIYF. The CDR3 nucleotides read TGCGCCAGCCAACGGGGAAACACCATATATTTT.

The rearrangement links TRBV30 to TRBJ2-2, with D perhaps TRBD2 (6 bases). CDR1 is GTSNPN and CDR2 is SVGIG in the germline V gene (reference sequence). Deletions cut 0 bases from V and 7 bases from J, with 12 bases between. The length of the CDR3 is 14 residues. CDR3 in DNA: TGTGCCTGGAGTGTCGCGGGGTGGGTCGGGGAGCTGTTTTTT. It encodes CAWSVAGWVGELFF.

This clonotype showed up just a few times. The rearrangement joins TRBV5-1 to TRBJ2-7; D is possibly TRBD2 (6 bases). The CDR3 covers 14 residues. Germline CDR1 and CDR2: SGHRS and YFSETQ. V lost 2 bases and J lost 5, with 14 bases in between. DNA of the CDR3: TGCGCCAGCAGCTTAGGAAGCTCGGGAGACGAGCAGTACTTC. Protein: CASSLGSSGDEQYF.

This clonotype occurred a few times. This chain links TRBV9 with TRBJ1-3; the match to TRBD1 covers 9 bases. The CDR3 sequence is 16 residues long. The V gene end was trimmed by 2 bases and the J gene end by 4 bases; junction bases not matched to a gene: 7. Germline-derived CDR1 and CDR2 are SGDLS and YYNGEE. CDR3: CASSVYTGTGGNTIYF. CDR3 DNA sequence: TGTGCCAGCAGCGTCTACACCGGGACAGGGGGAAACACCATATATTTT. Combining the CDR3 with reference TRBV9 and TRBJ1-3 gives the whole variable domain DSGVTQTPKHLITATGQRVTLRCSPRSGDLSVYWYQQSLDQGLQFLIQYYNGEERAKGNILERFSAQQFPDLHSELNLSSLELGDSALYFCASSVYTGTGGNTIYFGEGSWLTVV.

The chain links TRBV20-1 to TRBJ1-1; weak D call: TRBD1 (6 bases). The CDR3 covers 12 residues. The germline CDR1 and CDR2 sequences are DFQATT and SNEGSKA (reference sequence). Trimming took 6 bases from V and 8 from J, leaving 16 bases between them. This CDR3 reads CSAPRQGHEAFF. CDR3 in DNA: TGCAGTGCCCCACGGCAGGGACACGAAGCTTTCTTT.

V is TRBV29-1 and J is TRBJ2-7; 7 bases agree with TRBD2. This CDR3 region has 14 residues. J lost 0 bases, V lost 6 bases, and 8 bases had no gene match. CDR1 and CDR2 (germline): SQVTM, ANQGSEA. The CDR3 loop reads CSVRAGPSSYEQYF. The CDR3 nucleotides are TGCAGCGTCCGAGCGGGGCCATCCTCCTACGAGCAGTACTTC.